Sequencing of this TCR beta chain was carried out in a study of shared clonotypes between healthy human individuals. The germline CDR1 and CDR2 sequences are MNHNS and SASEGT. The CDR3 covers 15 residues. V gave up 2 bases and J gave up 9 bases, with 20 bases separating them. Broader study findings: Genetic and exposure-history diversity was limited by the few donors.

Concerning this clone itself: Its antigen is still unknown.

CD45RO-negative cells were positively selected for CCR7, leaving out terminally differentiated effector memory CD45RA+ cells. The run depth of the assay was deep. Once extracted for a subset, genomic DNA was divided evenly among several immunoSEQ plates. TCRdb's table, derived via immunoSEQ multiplex PCR, lists solely in-frame clones and lacks some. Among about 1,800,000 clones, just under 95% were seen once, and the ten largest hold approximately 1%. The sequencing input was naive CD8+ T cells sorted from blood. The rearrangement links TRBV6-1 to TRBJ2-7; TRBD1 might be the D (5 bases). The TCR was taken from a man aged 18 to 29 in good health. In DNA, the CDR3 is TGTGCCAGCAGTGAAAGAGACCTAGGGGATTTCGTGCAGTACTTC. Residues: CASSERDLGDFVQYF.